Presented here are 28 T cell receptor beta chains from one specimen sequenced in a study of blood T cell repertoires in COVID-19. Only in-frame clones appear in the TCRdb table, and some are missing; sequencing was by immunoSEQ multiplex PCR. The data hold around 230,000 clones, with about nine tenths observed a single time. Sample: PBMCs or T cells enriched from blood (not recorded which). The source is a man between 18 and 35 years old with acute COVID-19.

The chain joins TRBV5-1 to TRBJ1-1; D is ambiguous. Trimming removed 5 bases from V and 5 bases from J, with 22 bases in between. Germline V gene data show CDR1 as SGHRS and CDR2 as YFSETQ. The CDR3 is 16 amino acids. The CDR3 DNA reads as TGCGCCAGCAGACCAGGACTTACTCGGGGAAGGACTGAAGCTTTCTTT. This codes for CASRPGLTRGRTEAFF.

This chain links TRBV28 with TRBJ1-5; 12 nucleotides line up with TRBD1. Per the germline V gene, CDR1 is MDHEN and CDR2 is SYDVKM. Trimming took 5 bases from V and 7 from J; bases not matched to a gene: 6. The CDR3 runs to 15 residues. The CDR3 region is CASSRDRGRGQPQHF. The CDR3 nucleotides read TGTGCCAGCAGTAGGGACAGGGGGCGAGGGCAGCCCCAGCATTTT. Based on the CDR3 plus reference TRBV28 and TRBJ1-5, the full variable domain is DVKVTQSSRYLVKRTGEKVFLECVQDMDHENMFWYRQDPGLGLRLIYFSYDVKMKEKGDIPEGYSVSREKKERFSLILESASTNQTSMYLCASSRDRGRGQPQHFGDGTRLSIL.

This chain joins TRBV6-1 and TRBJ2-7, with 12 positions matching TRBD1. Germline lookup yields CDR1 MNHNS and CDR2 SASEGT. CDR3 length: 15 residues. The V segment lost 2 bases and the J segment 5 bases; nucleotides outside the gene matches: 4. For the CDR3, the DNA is TGTGCCAGCAGTGAAAGGGGACAGGGGGCTAACGAGCAGTACTTC. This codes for CASSERGQGANEQYF.

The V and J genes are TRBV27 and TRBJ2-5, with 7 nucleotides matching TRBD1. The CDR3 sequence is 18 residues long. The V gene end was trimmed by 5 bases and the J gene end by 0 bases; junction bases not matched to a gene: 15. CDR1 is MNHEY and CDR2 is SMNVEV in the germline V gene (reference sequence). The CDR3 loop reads CASSPRQGSLGYQETQYF. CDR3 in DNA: TGTGCCAGCAGTCCAAGACAGGGATCCTTAGGTTACCAAGAGACCCAGTACTTC.

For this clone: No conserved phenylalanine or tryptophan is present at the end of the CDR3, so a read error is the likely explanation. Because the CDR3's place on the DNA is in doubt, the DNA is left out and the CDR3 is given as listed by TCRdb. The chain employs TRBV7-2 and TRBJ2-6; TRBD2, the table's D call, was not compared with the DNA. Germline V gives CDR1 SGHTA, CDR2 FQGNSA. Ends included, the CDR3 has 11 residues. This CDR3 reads CASSGISGRAS.

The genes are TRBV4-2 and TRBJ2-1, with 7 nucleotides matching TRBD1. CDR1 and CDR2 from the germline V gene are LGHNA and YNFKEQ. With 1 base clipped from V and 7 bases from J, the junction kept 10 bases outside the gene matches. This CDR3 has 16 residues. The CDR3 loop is CASSQGGRGGRNEQFF. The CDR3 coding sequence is TGTGCCAGCAGCCAAGGGGGGCGAGGGGGCCGAAATGAGCAGTTCTTC.

The CDR3 sequence is CASATSGVNEQFF. The CDR3, as DNA: TGTGCCAGTGCTACTAGCGGGGTCAATGAGCAGTTCTTC. This chain uses TRBV19 with TRBJ2-1; 10 bases align to TRBD2. Trimming removed 8 bases from V and 6 bases from J; junction bases left unmatched: 4. The CDR3 runs to 13 residues. CDR1 and CDR2 from the germline V gene are LNHDA and SQIVND (reference sequence).

CDR3 DNA: TGTGCCAGCAGCCGGGACTCGGACTCCTACAATGAGCAGTTCTTC. Residues: CASSRDSDSYNEQFF. V is TRBV9 and J is TRBJ2-1; D might be TRBD2 (6 bases). Germline lookup yields CDR1 SGDLS and CDR2 YYNGEE. Trimming took off 4 bases at V and 0 bases at J, with 11 bases between the two ends. This CDR3 spans 15 amino acids.

The CDR3 DNA follows: TGTGCCAGCAGCGAGGGACCGGGACAGGGTTTATTCTCTGGAAACACCATATATTTT. Translated, it gives CASSEGPGQGLFSGNTIYF. The chain recombines TRBV9 with TRBJ1-3; 9 bases match TRBD1. Losses at the gene ends were 3 bases for V and 0 bases for J; bases not matched to a gene: 13. The V gene's germline CDR1 is SGDLS and CDR2 YYNGEE. The CDR3 is 19 residues long.

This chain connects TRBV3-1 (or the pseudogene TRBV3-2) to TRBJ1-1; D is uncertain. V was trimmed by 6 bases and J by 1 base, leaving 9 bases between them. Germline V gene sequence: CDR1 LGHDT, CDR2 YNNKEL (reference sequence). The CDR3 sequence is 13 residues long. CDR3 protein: CASSGTENTEAFF. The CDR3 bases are TGTGCCAGCAGTGGTACAGAGAACACTGAAGCTTTCTTT.

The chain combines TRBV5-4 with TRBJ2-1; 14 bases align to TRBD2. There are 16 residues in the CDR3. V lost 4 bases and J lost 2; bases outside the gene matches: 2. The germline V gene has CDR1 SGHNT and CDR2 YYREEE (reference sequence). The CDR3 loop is CASSVGLAGAYNEQFF. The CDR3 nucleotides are TGTGCCAGCAGCGTGGGACTAGCGGGAGCCTACAATGAGCAGTTCTTC. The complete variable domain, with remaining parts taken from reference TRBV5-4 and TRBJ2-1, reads ETGVTQSPTHLIKTRGQQVTLRCSSQSGHNTVSWYQQALGQGPQFIFQYYREEENGRGNFPPRFSGLQFPNYSSELNVNALELDDSALYLCASSVGLAGAYNEQFFGPGTRLTVL.

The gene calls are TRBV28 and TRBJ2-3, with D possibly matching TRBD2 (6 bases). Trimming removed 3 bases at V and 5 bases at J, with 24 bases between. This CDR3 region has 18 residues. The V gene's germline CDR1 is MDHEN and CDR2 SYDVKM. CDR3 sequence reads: CASSLGRGFGGFQDTQYF. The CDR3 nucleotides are TGTGCCAGCAGTTTGGGGCGTGGTTTCGGGGGTTTCCAAGATACGCAGTATTTT.

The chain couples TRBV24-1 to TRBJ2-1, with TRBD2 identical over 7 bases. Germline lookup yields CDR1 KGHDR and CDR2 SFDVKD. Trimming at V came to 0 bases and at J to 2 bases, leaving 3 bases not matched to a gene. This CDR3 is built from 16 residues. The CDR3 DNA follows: TGTGCCACCAGTGATTTGACGGGGGGAGCCTACAATGAGCAGTTCTTC. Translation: CATSDLTGGAYNEQFF.

CDR3 in amino acids: CASSPEQGAGYSNQPQHF. DNA for the CDR3: TGTGCCAGCAGCCCGGAACAGGGGGCAGGTTATAGCAATCAGCCCCAGCATTTT. The J gene is TRBJ1-5, the V gene TRBV4-2; the match to TRBD1 covers 9 bases. The ends lost 4 bases at V and 0 bases at J; junction bases unmatched: 10. In germline, CDR1 is LGHNA, CDR2 YNFKEQ. CDR3 size: 18 residues.

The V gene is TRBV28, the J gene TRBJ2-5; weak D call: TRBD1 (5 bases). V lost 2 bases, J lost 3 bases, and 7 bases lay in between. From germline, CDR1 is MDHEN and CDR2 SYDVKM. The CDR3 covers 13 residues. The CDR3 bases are TGTGCCAGCAGTTTACCCAGGGAAGAGACCCAGTACTTC. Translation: CASSLPREETQYF.

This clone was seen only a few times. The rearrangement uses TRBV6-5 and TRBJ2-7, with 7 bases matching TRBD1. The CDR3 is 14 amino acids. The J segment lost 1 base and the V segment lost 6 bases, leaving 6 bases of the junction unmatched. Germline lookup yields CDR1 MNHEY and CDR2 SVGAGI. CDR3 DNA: TGTGCCAGCAGCGTGGACAGGTTGTCCTACGAGCAGTACTTC. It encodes CASSVDRLSYEQYF.

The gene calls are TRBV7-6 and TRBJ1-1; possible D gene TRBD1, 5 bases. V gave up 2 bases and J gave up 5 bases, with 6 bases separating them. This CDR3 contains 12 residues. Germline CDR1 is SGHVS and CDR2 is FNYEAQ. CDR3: CASSLPGTEAFF. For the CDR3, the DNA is TGTGCCAGCAGCTTACCAGGGACTGAAGCTTTCTTT.

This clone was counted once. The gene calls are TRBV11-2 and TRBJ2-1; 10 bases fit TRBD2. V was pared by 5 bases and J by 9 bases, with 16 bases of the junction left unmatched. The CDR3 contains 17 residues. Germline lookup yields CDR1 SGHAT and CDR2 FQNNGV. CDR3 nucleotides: TGTGCCAGCAGCCCCTCGCCTAGCGGGAGCCCCGGGGCTGAGCAGTTCTTC. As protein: CASSPSPSGSPGAEQFF.

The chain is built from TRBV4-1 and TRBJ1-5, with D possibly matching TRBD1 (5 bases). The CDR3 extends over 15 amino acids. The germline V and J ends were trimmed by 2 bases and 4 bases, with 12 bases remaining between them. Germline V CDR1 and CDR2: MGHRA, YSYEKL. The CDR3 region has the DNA TGCGCCAGCAGCCAATCGGCCGGGGGTAATCAGCCCCAGCATTTT. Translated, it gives CASSQSAGGNQPQHF.

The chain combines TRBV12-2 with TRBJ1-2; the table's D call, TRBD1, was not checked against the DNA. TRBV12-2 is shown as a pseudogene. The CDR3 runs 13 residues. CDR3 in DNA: TGTGCAAGTCGCCAGTTATCTAACTATGGCTACACCTTC. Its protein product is CASRQLSNYGYTF.

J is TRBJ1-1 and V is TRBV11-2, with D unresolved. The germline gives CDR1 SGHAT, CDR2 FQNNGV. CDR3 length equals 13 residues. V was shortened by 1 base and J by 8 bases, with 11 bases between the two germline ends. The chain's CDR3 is CASSLGATYEAFF. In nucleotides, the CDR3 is TGTGCCAGCAGCTTAGGGGCGACGTACGAAGCTTTCTTT.

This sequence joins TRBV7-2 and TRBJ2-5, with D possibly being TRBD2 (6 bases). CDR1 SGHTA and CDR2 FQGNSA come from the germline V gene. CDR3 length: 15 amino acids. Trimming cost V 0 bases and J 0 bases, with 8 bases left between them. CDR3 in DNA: TGTGCCAGCAGCTTAGCCCGGGGGTACCAAGAGACCCAGTACTTC. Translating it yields CASSLARGYQETQYF. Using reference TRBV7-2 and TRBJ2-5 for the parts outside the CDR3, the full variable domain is GAGVSQSPSNKVTEKGKDVELRCDPISGHTALYWYRQSLGQGLEFLIYFQGNSAPDKSGLPSDRFSAERTGGSVSTLTIQRTQQEDSAVYLCASSLARGYQETQYFGPGTRLLVL.

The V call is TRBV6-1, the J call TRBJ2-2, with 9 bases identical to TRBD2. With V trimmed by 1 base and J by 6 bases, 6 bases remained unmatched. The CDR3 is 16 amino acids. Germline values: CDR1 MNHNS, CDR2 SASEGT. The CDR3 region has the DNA TGTGCCAGCAGTGAAGGAGTAGCGGGAGATGCCGGGGAGCTGTTTTTT. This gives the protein CASSEGVAGDAGELFF.

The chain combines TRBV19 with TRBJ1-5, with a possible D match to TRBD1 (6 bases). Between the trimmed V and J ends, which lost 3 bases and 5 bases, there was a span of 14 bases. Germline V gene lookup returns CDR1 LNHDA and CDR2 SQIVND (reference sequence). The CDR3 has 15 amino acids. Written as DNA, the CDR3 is TGTGCCAGTAGTATTACCCCGGACAGATATCAGCCCCAGCATTTT. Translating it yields CASSITPDRYQPQHF.

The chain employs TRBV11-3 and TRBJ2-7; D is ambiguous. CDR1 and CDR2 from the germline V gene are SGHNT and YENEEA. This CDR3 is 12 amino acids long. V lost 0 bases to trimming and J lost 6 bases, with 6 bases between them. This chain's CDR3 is CASSLDPGEQYF. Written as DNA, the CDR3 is TGTGCCAGCAGCTTAGATCCAGGCGAGCAGTACTTC.

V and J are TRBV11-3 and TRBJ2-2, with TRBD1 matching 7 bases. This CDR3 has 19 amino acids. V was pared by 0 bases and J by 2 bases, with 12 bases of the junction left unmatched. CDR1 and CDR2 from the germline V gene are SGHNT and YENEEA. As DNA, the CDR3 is TGTGCCAGCAGCTTAGATCTTCGTCCGGGACAGCCTAACACCGGGGAGCTGTTTTTT. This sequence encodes CASSLDLRPGQPNTGELFF.

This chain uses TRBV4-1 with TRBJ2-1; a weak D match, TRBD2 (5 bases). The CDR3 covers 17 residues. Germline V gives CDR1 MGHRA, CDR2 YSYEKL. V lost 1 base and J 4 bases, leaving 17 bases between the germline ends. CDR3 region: CASSQGQARALYNEQFF. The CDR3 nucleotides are TGCGCCAGCAGCCAAGGGCAGGCGAGGGCCCTGTACAATGAGCAGTTCTTC.

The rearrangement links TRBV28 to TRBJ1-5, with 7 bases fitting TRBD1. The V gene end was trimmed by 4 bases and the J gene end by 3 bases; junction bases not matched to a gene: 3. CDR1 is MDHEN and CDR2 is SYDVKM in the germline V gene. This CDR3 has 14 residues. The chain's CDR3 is CASSSRGDNQPQHF. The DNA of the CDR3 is TGTGCCAGCAGTTCCAGGGGGGACAATCAGCCCCAGCATTTT.